Presented here are 3 T cell receptor beta chains from one specimen sequenced in a study of cytomegalovirus exposure and HLA in healthy donors (dated by TCRdb to 2017 to 2019). Receptors were amplified or captured by the immunoSEQ multiplex PCR assay. For the multiplex PCR, a mixture combining 60 forward primers for TCR Vbeta segments and 13 reverse primers for TCR Jbeta segments was used. TCRdb limited this immuneACCESS table to in-frame rearrangements with V and J called. A share of clones is missing; checked studies link under half to unresolved V genes, and the rest is unexplained. Present in this sample are about 96,000 clones, 65% to 80% of which were seen just once. Around 3% of the sample is taken by the ten largest. The sequenced material came from PBMCs. All receptors come from a female donor in good health and CMV-seropositive.

The chain links TRBV10-3 to TRBJ2-5, with TRBD2 matching over 14 bases. V lost 6 bases, J lost 5 bases, and 8 bases stayed unmatched. Germline CDR1 is ENHRY and CDR2 is SYGVKD. This CDR3 is 16 amino acids long. CDR3 in DNA: TGTGCCATCAGGCCGGGACTAGCGGGAGTAGGCGAGACCCAGTACTTC. Translated, it gives CAIRPGLAGVGETQYF.

In the case of this clone: Relative to the germline gene, one junction end is altered; a read error may explain this. The chain uses TRBV7-2 and TRBJ2-2, with 11 bases identical to TRBD2. Per the germline V gene, CDR1 is SGHTA and CDR2 is FQGNSA. The CDR3 totals 15 residues. The CDR3 sequence is CASSLAGGNTGELFF. The CDR3 nucleotides read TGTGCCAGCAGCCTAGCGGGGGGGAACACCGGGGAGCTGTTTTTT.

This chain joins TRBV7-2 and TRBJ1-1; 9 bases are shared with TRBD1. Germline V lookup: CDR1 SGHTA, CDR2 FQGNSA. The CDR3 runs 14 residues. V gave up 3 bases and J gave up 8 bases; unmatched junction bases: 7. In nucleotides, the CDR3 is TGTGCCAGCAGCTTGGCCCGGGACAGGGACGAAGCTTTCTTT. It codes for CASSLARDRDEAFF. Full variable domain (missing parts from reference TRBV7-2 and TRBJ1-1): GAGVSQSPSNKVTEKGKDVELRCDPISGHTALYWYRQSLGQGLEFLIYFQGNSAPDKSGLPSDRFSAERTGGSVSTLTIQRTQQEDSAVYLCASSLARDRDEAFFGQGTRLTVV.